These 10 T cell receptor beta chains came from one sample sequenced in a study of blood T cells in healthy people across ages. Primers used in a second PCR of about 6 to 11 cycles were a sample-barcoded 5' primer and a J-beta primer mix. Via MiXCR, TCRdb re-called the 5' RACE reads, giving one row per CDR3 protein. Of over 950,000 distinct CDR3 sequences in the sample, 51% were seen once. Sequenced input: blood. The source of these receptors is a woman aged 60 to 75 in good health.

This clonotype was counted between two and nine times. V gene TRBV7-2 combines with J gene TRBJ2-1; no reliable D call. V was trimmed by 5 bases and J by 0 bases, leaving 11 bases between them. Germline CDR1 and CDR2: SGHTA and FQGNSA. The CDR3 totals 15 residues. As DNA, the CDR3 is TGTGCCAGCAGCATAACAGTAAGCTCCTACAATGAGCAGTTCTTC. It encodes CASSITVSSYNEQFF. The complete variable domain, with remaining parts taken from reference TRBV7-2 and TRBJ2-1, reads GAGVSQSPSNKVTEKGKDVELRCDPISGHTALYWYRQSLGQGLEFLIYFQGNSAPDKSGLPSDRFSAERTGGSVSTLTIQRTQQEDSAVYLCASSITVSSYNEQFFGPGTRLTVL.

In its sample, this clonotype was seen a few times. The rearrangement uses TRBV4-2 and TRBJ2-7, with TRBD1 identical over 9 bases. Trimming removed 2 bases from V and 6 bases from J; junction bases left unmatched: 11. In germline, CDR1 is LGHNA, CDR2 YNFKEQ. This CDR3 has 16 amino acids. CDR3 amino acids: CASSQSRDRDFIEQYF. The CDR3 DNA reads TGTGCCAGCAGCCAAAGCCGGGACAGGGATTTCATCGAGCAGTACTTC.

The rearrangement uses TRBV5-6 and TRBJ2-1; no reliable D call. The CDR3 consists of 16 residues. Germline CDR1 reads SGHDT; CDR2 reads YYEEEE. V shed 0 bases and J shed 5 bases, with 15 bases lying between them. The CDR3 spells CASSLVTRFSHNEQFF. DNA for the CDR3: TGTGCCAGCAGCTTGGTGACGCGTTTTTCCCACAATGAGCAGTTCTTC.

The V gene is TRBV4-3, the J gene TRBJ2-1; 7 bases match TRBD2. The CDR3 extends over 16 amino acids. V lost 0 bases, J lost 4 bases, and 6 bases stayed unmatched. Per germline, CDR1 LGHNA and CDR2 YSLEER. CDR3 nucleotides: TGCGCCAGCAGCCAAGATCGGGCGGGAGCATACAATGAGCAGTTCTTC. Translating gives CASSQDRAGAYNEQFF.

This clonotype was seen at least ten times. This chain uses TRBV7-2 with TRBJ2-7; D perhaps matches TRBD2 (6 bases). This CDR3 is 13 amino acids long. Germline assignment: CDR1 SGHTA and CDR2 FQGNSA. V was trimmed by 1 base and J by 3 bases, leaving 7 bases between them. CDR3 bases: TGTGCCAGCAGCTTAGGGACTAACTACGAGCAGTACTTC. It yields the protein CASSLGTNYEQYF.

The rearrangement uses TRBV7-8 and TRBJ2-1; no clear D gene. The length of the CDR3 is 15 residues. V lost 5 bases and J lost 0, with 11 bases in between. In germline, CDR1 is SGHVS, CDR2 FQNEAQ. For the CDR3, the DNA is TGTGCCAGCAGCCAAACGGAATTCTCCTACAATGAGCAGTTCTTC. Translation: CASSQTEFSYNEQFF.

In this sample, this clonotype turned up a few times. The chain has TRBV6-6 and TRBJ2-7, with 15 bases identical to TRBD2. Germline V gene data show CDR1 as MNHNY and CDR2 as SVGAGI (reference sequence). J gave up 3 bases and V 3 bases, and 6 bases lay outside the gene matches. The length of the CDR3 is 17 residues. CDR3 protein: CASSYSGLAGGNYEQYF. The CDR3, as DNA: TGTGCCAGCAGTTATTCGGGACTAGCGGGAGGAAACTACGAGCAGTACTTC.

This chain joins TRBV20-1 and TRBJ2-1; weak D call: TRBD1 (5 bases). This CDR3 is built from 13 residues. V lost 0 bases and J lost 4, with 7 bases in between. CDR1 and CDR2 from the germline V gene are DFQATT and SNEGSKA (reference sequence). CDR3 loop: CSARDRTYNEQFF. DNA of the CDR3: TGCAGTGCTAGAGATCGGACATACAATGAGCAGTTCTTC.

The chain uses TRBV16 and TRBJ1-2; weak D call: TRBD1 (5 bases). CDR3 length equals 13 residues. V gave up 7 bases and J gave up 8 bases, with 17 bases separating them. The V gene's germline CDR1 is KGHSY and CDR2 FQNENV. The CDR3: CASTTGGVKGYTF. The CDR3 nucleotides read TGTGCCAGCACCACCGGAGGGGTGAAGGGCTACACCTTC.

This chain joins TRBV6-2 or TRBV6-3 and TRBJ2-5; D gene ambiguous. V lost 6 bases, J lost 0 bases, and 8 bases lay in between. The V gene's germline CDR1 is MNHEY and CDR2 SVGEGT. The CDR3 has 13 amino acids. For the CDR3, the DNA is TGTGCCAGCAGACCCGGGTACCAAGAGACCCAGTACTTC. Translation gives CASRPGYQETQYF.